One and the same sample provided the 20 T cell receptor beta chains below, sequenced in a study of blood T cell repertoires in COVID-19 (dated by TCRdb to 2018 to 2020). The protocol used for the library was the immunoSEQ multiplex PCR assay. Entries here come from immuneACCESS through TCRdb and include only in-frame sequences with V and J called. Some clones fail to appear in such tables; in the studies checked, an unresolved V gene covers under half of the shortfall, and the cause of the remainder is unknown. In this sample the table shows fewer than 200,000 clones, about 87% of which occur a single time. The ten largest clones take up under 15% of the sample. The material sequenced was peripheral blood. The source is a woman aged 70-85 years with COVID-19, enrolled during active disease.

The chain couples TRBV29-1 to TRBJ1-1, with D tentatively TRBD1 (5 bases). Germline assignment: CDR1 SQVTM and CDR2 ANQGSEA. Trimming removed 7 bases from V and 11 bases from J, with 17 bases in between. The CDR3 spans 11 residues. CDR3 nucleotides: TGCAGCGCCACGGTGGGGGGGTGGGCTTTCTTT. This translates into CSATVGGWAFF. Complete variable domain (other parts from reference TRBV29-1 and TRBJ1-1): SAVISQKPSRDICQRGTSLTIQCQVDSQVTMMFWYRQQPGQSLTLIATANQGSEATYESGFVIDKFPISRPNLTFSTLTVSNMSPEDSSIYLCSATVGGWAFFGQGTRLTVV.

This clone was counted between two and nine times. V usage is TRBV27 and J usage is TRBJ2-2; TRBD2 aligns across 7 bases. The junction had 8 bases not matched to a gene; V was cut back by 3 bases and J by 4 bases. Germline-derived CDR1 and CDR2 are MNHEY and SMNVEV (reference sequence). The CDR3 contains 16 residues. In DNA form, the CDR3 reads TGTGCCAGCAGTTTTTGGGCTAGCGGTGGCACCGGGGAGCTGTTTTTT. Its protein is CASSFWASGGTGELFF.

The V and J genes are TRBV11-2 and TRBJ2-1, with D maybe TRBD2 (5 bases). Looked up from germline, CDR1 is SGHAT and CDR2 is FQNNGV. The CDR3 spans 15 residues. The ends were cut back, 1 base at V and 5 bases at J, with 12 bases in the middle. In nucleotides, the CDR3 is TGTGCCAGCAGCTTAGTTTTGGTGGGAGACAATGAGCAGTTCTTC. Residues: CASSLVLVGDNEQFF. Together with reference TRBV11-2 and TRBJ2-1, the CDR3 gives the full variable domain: EAGVAQSPRYKIIEKRQSVAFWCNPISGHATLYWYQQILGQGPKLLIQFQNNGVVDDSQLPKDRFSAERLKGVDSTLKIQPAKLEDSAVYLCASSLVLVGDNEQFFGPGTRLTVL.

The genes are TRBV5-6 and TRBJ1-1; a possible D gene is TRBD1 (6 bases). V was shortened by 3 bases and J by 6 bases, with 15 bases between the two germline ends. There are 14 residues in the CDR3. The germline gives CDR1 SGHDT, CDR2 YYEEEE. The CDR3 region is CASSYRGGKAEAFF. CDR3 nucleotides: TGTGCCAGCAGCTACCGGGGGGGCAAGGCTGAAGCTTTCTTT.

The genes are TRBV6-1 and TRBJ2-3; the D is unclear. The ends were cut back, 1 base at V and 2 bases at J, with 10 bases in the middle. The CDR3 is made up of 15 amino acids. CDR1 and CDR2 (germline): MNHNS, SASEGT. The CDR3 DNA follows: TGTGCCAGCAGTGAAGTGGGCAGCCCCACAGATACGCAGTATTTT. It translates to CASSEVGSPTDTQYF.

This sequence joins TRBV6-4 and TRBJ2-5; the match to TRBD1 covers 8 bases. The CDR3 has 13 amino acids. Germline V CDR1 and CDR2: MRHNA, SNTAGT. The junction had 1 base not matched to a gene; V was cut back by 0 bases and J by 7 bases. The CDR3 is CASSDSTGATQYF. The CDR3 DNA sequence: TGTGCCAGCAGTGACTCGACAGGGGCGACCCAGTACTTC.

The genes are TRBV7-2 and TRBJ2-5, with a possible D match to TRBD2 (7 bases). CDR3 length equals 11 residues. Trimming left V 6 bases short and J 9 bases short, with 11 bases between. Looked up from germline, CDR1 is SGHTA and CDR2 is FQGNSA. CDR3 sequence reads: CASSTGRAQYF. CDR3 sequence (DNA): TGTGCCAGCAGTACAGGGAGGGCCCAGTACTTC. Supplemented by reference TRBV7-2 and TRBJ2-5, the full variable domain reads GAGVSQSPSNKVTEKGKDVELRCDPISGHTALYWYRQSLGQGLEFLIYFQGNSAPDKSGLPSDRFSAERTGGSVSTLTIQRTQQEDSAVYLCASSTGRAQYFGPGTRLLVL.

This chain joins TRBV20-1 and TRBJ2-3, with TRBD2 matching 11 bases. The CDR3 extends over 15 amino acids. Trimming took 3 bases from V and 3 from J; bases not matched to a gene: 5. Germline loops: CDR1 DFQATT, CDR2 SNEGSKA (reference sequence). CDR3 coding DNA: TGCAGTGCTAGTTCGACTAGCGGGAAGACAGATACGCAGTATTTT. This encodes CSASSTSGKTDTQYF.

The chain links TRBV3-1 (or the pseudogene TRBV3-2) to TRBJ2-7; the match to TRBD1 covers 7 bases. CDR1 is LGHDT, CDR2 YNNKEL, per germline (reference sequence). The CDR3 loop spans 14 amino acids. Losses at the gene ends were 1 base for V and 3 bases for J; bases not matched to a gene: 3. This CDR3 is CASSQVWDSYEQYF. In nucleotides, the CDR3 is TGTGCCAGCAGCCAAGTATGGGACAGCTACGAGCAGTACTTC.

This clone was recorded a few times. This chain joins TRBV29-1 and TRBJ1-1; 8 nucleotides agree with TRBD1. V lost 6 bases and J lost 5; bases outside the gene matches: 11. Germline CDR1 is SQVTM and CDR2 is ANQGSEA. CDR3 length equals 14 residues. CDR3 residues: CSVGYRGDRTEAFF. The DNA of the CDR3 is TGCAGCGTCGGATACAGGGGGGATCGGACTGAAGCTTTCTTT.

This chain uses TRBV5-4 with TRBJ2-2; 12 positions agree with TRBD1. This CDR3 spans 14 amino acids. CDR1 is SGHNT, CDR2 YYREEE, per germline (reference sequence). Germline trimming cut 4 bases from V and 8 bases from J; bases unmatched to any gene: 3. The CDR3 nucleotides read TGTGCCAGCAGCCGGGACAGGGGGCTGGGGGAGCTGTTTTTT. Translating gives CASSRDRGLGELFF. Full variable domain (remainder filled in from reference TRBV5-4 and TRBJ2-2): ETGVTQSPTHLIKTRGQQVTLRCSSQSGHNTVSWYQQALGQGPQFIFQYYREEENGRGNFPPRFSGLQFPNYSSELNVNALELDDSALYLCASSRDRGLGELFFGEGSRLTVL.

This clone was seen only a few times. CDR3 nucleotides: TGTGCCAGCAGTGAAGGGAGGGGGGGATCGTATGGCTACACCTTC. Amino acid sequence: CASSEGRGGSYGYTF. This chain uses TRBV6-1 with TRBJ1-2, with D perhaps matching TRBD1 (6 bases). Germline V CDR1 and CDR2: MNHNS, SASEGT. V lost 1 base and J lost 5, with 14 bases in between. This CDR3 comprises 15 residues.

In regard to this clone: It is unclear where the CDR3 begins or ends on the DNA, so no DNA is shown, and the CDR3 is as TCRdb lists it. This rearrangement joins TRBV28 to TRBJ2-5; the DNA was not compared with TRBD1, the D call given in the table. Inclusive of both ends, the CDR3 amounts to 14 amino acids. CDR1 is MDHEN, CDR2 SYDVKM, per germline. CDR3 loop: CASSFLAGQETQYF.

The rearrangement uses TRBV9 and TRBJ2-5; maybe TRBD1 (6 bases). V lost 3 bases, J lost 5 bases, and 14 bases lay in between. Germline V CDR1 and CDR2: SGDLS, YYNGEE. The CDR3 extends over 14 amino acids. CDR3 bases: TGTGCCAGCAGCGAGCAGGGGATGGGGGAGACCCAGTACTTC. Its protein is CASSEQGMGETQYF.

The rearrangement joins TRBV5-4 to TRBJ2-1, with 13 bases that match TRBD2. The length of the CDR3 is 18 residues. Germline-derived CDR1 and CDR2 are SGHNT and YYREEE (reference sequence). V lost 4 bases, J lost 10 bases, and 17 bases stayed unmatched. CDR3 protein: CASSPGTSGILGQREQFF. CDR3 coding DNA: TGTGCCAGCAGCCCCGGGACTAGCGGGATCTTGGGACAGAGGGAGCAGTTCTTC.

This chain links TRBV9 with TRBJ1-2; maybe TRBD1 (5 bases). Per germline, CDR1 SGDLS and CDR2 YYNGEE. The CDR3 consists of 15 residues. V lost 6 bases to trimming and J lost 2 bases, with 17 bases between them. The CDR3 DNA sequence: TGTGCCAGCACCAACAGGCAGGGATCGAACTATGGCTACACCTTC. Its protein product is CASTNRQGSNYGYTF.

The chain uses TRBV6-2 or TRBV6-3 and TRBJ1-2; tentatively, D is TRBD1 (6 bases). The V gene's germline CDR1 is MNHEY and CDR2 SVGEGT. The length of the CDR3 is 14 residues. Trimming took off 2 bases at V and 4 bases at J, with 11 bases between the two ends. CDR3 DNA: TGTGCCAGCAGTTACGGGGGCATGGGCTATGGCTACACCTTC. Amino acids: CASSYGGMGYGYTF.

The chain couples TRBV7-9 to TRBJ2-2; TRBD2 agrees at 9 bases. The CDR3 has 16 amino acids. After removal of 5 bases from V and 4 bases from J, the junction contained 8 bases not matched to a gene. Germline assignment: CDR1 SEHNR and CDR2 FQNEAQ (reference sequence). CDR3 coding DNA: TGTGCCAGCAGCCGTAGCGGGAGAGGCCGCACCGGGGAGCTGTTTTTT. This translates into CASSRSGRGRTGELFF.

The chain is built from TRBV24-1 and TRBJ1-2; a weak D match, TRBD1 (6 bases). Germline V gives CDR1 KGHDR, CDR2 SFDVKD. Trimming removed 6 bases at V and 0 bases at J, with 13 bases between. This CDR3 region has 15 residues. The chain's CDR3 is CATSHPGAANYGYTF. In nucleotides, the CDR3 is TGTGCCACCAGTCACCCAGGGGCGGCTAACTATGGCTACACCTTC.

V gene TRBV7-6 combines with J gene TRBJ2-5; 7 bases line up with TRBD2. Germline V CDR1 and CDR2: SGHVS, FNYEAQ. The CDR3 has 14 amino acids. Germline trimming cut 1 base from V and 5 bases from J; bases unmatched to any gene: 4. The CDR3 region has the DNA TGTGCCAGCAGCTTAGGTACTAGCGAGGAGACCCAGTACTTC. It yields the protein CASSLGTSEETQYF.